This entry lists 3 T cell receptor beta chains sequenced from one sample in a study of OX40 agonist ivuxolimab in advanced cancers. Libraries were prepared by immunoSEQ multiplex PCR; TCRdb keeps only in-frame clonotypes and omits some of them. This table has around 56,000 clones, more than 75% appearing once. The specimen was CD4+ or CD8+ T cells sorted from blood, collected in a trial of the OX40 agonist ivuxolimab. These receptors were taken from an adult with an advanced solid tumor such as melanoma, head and neck, liver or kidney cancer.

This chain joins TRBV4-3 and TRBJ2-7, with D possibly TRBD2 on 6 matching bases. This CDR3 has 15 amino acids. Deletions cut 1 base from V and 0 bases from J, with 10 bases between. CDR1 is LGHNA and CDR2 is YSLEER in the germline V gene. This chain's CDR3 is CASSQAGGASYEQYF. CDR3 bases: TGCGCCAGCAGCCAAGCGGGCGGGGCCTCCTACGAGCAGTACTTC.

CDR3 DNA: TGTGCCAGCAGCCAGACAGGGAACACTGAAGCTTTCTTT. As protein: CASSQTGNTEAFF. The chain employs TRBV6-5 and TRBJ1-1, with a possible D match to TRBD1 (6 bases). Deletions cut 6 bases from V and 1 base from J, with 9 bases between. The CDR3 loop spans 13 amino acids. Germline V lookup: CDR1 MNHEY, CDR2 SVGAGI.

The table lists this clone with a few counts. The chain couples TRBV7-2 to TRBJ2-4; D not certain. This CDR3 has 13 amino acids. The germline V gene encodes CDR1 SGHTA and CDR2 FQGNSA. V was trimmed by 1 base and J by 1 base, leaving 2 bases between them. CDR3 amino acids: CASSLGAKNIQYF. The CDR3 coding sequence is TGTGCCAGCAGCTTAGGGGCCAAAAACATTCAGTACTTC.